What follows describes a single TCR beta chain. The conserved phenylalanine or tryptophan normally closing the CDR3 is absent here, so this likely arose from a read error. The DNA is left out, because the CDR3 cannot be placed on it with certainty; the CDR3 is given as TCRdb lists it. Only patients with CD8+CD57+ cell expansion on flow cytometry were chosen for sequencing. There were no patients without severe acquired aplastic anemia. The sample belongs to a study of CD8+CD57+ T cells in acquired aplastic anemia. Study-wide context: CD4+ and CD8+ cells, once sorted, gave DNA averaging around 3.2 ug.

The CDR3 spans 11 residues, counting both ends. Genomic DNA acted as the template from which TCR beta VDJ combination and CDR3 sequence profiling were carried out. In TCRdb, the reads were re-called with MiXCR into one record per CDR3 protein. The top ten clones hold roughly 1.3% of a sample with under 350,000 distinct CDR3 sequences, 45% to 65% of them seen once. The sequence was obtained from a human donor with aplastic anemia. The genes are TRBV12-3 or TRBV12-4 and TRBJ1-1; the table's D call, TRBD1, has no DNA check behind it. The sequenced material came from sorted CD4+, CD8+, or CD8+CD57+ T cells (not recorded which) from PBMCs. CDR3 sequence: CASSLEGTALA.